The 7 T cell receptor beta chains below all came from one sample that was sequenced in a study of cytomegalovirus exposure and HLA in healthy donors. In the PCR, 60 Vbeta and 13 Jbeta primers were used. Profiled with immunoSEQ multiplex PCR; TCRdb holds only in-frame clones, not every one. The table gives about 200,000 clones; the top ten clones make up less than 0.9% of it. What was sequenced was PBMCs. All receptors come from a boy aged 5-17 years in good health and CMV-seronegative.

Here the CDR3 DNA reads TGTGCCAGCAGCATCGCGCCAATCTACGAGCAGTACTTC. It encodes CASSIAPIYEQYF. The chain is built from TRBV2 and TRBJ2-7, with D uncertain. The CDR3 sequence is 13 residues long. Looked up from germline, CDR1 is SNHLY and CDR2 is FYNNEI. With 6 bases removed from V and 3 bases from J, the gap between germline ends came to 12 bases.

The rearrangement joins TRBV30 to TRBJ1-1; D is uncertain. This CDR3 comprises 12 residues. Looked up from germline, CDR1 is GTSNPN and CDR2 is SVGIG (reference sequence). Trimming removed 5 bases at V and 4 bases at J, with 11 bases between. CDR3 coding DNA: TGTGCCTGGCGGAGAAGGAGCACTGAAGCTTTCTTT. This codes for CAWRRRSTEAFF. Filled out from reference TRBV30 and TRBJ1-1, the complete variable domain reads SQTIHQWPATLVQPVGSPLSLECTVEGTSNPNLYWYRQAAGRGLQLLFYSVGIGQISSEVPQNLSASRPQDRQFILSSKKLLLSDSGFYLCAWRRRSTEAFFGQGTRLTVV.

The chain uses TRBV5-1 and TRBJ1-2; 9 bases are a match to TRBD1. Looked up from germline, CDR1 is SGHRS and CDR2 is YFSETQ. Trimming took 2 bases from V and 7 from J; bases not matched to a gene: 9. The CDR3 contains 15 residues. CDR3 protein: CASSLDPGQGTGYTF. In DNA form, the CDR3 reads TGCGCCAGCAGCTTAGATCCGGGACAGGGAACTGGCTACACCTTC.

The chain carries TRBV11-2 and TRBJ1-5; D is unresolved. V was clipped by 2 bases and J by 0 bases, with 17 bases between them. Germline V gives CDR1 SGHAT, CDR2 FQNNGV. The CDR3 is made up of 18 amino acids. CDR3 loop: CASSLYARREGSNQPQHF. In nucleotides, the CDR3 is TGTGCCAGCAGCTTATACGCCCGAAGGGAGGGTAGCAATCAGCCCCAGCATTTT.

The chain uses TRBV7-9 and TRBJ2-5, with D uncertain. V lost 3 bases, J lost 2 bases, and 16 bases lay in between. This CDR3 comprises 16 residues. CDR1 and CDR2 (germline): SEHNR, FQNEAQ (reference sequence). The CDR3 nucleotides read TGTGCCAGCAGCTTTGACCGAGGCATAAAACAAGAGACCCAGTACTTC. Translating gives CASSFDRGIKQETQYF.

The rearrangement links TRBV25-1 to TRBJ1-2; maybe TRBD1 (5 bases). Per germline, CDR1 MGHDK and CDR2 SYGVNS. The CDR3 is 14 amino acids. V lost 4 bases and J lost 4, with 13 bases in between. Here the CDR3 reads CASSVQGSAYGYTF. CDR3 bases: TGTGCCAGCAGTGTCCAGGGATCGGCCTATGGCTACACCTTC.

The gene calls are TRBV19 and TRBJ1-5, with 11 positions matching TRBD1. The V gene's germline CDR1 is LNHDA and CDR2 SQIVND (reference sequence). The CDR3 is 16 amino acids. With V trimmed by 5 bases and J by 6 bases, 9 bases remained unmatched. The CDR3 spells CASSRTWTGGGQPQHF. The CDR3 nucleotides read TGTGCCAGTAGTCGGACCTGGACAGGGGGCGGTCAGCCCCAGCATTTT.